This T cell receptor (beta chain) comes out of a study of T cell changes during pregnancy in multiple sclerosis. Profiled with immunoSEQ multiplex PCR; TCRdb holds only in-frame clones, not every one. The profile shows under 85,000 clones, roughly 89% of them singletons. This CDR3 is built from 15 residues. Germline lookup yields CDR1 SGHAT and CDR2 FQNNGV. The ends lost 3 bases at V and 0 bases at J; junction bases unmatched: 1. Sequencing used peripheral blood, obtained in the third trimester of pregnancy. V and J are TRBV11-2 and TRBJ2-2; 7 nucleotides agree with TRBD1. This clonotype originated in a female donor in good health, enrolled as a control in a pregnancy study. The CDR3 DNA follows: TGTGCCAGCAGCTTCGGGACAGCGAACACCGGGGAGCTGTTTTTT. It encodes CASSFGTANTGELFF.